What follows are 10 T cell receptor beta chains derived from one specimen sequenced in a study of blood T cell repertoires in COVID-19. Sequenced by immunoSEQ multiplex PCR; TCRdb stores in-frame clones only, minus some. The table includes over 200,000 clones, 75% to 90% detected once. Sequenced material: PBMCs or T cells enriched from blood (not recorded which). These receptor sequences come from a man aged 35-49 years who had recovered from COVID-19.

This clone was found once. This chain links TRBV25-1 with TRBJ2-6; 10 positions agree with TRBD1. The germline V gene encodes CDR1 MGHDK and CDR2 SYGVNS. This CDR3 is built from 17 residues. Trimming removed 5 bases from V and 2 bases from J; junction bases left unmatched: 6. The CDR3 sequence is CASSRPGTGAGANVLTF. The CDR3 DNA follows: TGTGCCAGCAGTCGTCCCGGGACAGGGGCTGGGGCCAACGTCCTGACTTTC. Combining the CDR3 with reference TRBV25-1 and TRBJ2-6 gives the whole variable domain EADIYQTPRYLVIGTGKKITLECSQTMGHDKMYWYQQDPGMELHLIHYSYGVNSTEKGDLSSESTVSRIRTEHFPLTLESARPSHTSQYLCASSRPGTGAGANVLTFGAGSRLTVL.

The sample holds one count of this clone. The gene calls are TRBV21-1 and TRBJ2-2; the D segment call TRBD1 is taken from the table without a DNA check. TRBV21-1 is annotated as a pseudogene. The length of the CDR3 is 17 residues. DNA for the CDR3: TGTGCCAGCAGCAAGACCTCACGACAGGGAAACACCGGGGAGCTGTTTTTT. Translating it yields CASSKTSRQGNTGELFF.

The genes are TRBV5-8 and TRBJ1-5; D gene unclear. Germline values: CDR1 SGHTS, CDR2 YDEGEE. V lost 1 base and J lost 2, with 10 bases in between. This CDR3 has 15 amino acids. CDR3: CASSLMAGGNQPQHF. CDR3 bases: TGTGCCAGCAGCTTGATGGCCGGGGGCAATCAGCCCCAGCATTTT.

CDR3 sequence (DNA): TGTGCCAGCAAACGAGGGGGCGCGGACACTGAAGCTTTCTTT. Translated, it gives CASKRGGADTEAFF. The chain joins TRBV9 to TRBJ1-1, with 7 positions matching TRBD1. The CDR3 contains 14 residues. Germline V lookup: CDR1 SGDLS, CDR2 YYNGEE. J gave up 3 bases and V 6 bases, and 8 bases lay outside the gene matches. The variable domain in full, completed from reference TRBV9 and TRBJ1-1, reads DSGVTQTPKHLITATGQRVTLRCSPRSGDLSVYWYQQSLDQGLQFLIQYYNGEERAKGNILERFSAQQFPDLHSELNLSSLELGDSALYFCASKRGGADTEAFFGQGTRLTVV.

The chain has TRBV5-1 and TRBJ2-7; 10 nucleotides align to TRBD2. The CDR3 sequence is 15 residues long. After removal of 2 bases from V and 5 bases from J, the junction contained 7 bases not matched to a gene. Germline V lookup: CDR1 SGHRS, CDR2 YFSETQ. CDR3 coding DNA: TGCGCCAGCAGCTTTCTAGCGGGAGTGCGGAACGAGCAGTACTTC. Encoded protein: CASSFLAGVRNEQYF.

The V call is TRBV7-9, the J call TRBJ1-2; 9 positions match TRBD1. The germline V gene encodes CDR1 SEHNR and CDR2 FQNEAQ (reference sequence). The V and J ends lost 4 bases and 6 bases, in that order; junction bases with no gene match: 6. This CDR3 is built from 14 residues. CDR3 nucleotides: TGTGCCAGCAGCTCGGGACAGGGTGTAGATGGCTACACCTTC. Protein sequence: CASSSGQGVDGYTF. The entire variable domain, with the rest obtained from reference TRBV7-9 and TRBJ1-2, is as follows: DTGVSQNPRHKITKRGQNVTFRCDPISEHNRLYWYRQTLGQGPEFLTYFQNEAQLEKSRLLSDRFSAERPKGSFSTLEIQRTEQGDSAMYLCASSSGQGVDGYTFGSGTRLTVV.

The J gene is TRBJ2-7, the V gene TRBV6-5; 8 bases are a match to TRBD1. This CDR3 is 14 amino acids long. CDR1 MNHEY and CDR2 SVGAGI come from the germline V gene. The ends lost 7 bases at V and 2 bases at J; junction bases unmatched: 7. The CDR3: CASIQGAITYEQYF. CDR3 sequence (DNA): TGTGCCAGCATCCAGGGGGCCATTACCTACGAGCAGTACTTC.

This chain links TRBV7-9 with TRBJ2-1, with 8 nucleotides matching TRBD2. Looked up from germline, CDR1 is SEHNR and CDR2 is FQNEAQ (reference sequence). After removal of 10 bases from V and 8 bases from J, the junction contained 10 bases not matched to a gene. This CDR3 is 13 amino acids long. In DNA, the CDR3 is TGTGCCATCAACGGGAGGGCCCGAGATGAGCAGTTCTTC. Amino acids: CAINGRARDEQFF.

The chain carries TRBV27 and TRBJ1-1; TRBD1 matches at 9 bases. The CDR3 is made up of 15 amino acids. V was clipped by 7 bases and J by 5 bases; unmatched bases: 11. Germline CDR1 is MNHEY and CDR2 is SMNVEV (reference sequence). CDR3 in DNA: TGTGCCAGCAAAGAAGCCGCCGGGACAGGGACTGAAGCTTTCTTT. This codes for CASKEAAGTGTEAFF.

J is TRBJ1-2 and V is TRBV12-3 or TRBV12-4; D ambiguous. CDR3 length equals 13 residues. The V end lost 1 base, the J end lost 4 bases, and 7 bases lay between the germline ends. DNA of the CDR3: TGTGCCAGCAGTTTAGGTTCGGGCTATGGCTACACCTTC. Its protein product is CASSLGSGYGYTF.